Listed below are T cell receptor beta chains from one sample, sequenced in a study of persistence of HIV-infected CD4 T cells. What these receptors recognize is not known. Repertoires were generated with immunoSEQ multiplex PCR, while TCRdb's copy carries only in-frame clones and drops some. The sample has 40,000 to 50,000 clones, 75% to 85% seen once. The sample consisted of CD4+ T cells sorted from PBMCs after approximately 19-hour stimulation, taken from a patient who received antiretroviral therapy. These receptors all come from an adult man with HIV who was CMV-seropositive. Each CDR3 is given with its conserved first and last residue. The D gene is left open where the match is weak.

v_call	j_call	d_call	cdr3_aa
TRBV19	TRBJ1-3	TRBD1	CASRSWDSSGNTIYF
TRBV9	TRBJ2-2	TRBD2	CASSVGTSGSGELFF
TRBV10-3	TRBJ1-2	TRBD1	CAFSRGTGAYGYTF
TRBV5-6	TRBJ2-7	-	CASSAPEQSYEQYF
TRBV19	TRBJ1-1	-	CASRPTGSGNTEAFF
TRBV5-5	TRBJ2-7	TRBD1	CASSFGQGSYEQYF
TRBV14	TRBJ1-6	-	CASSQRAGAGALHF
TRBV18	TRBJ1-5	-	CASSPGGGLNQPQHF
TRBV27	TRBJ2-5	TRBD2	CASSLYDSGKETQYF
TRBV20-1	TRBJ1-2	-	CSASIPGGAGYGYTF
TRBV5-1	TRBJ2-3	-	CASSSGSNGDTQYF
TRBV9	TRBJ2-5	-	CASSVVAGLQETQYF
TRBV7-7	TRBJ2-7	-	CASSEGGAGYEQYF
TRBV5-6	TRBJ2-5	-	CASSPDLEETQYF
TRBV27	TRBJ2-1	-	CASSLSQLSSYNEQFF
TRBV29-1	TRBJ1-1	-	CSVSANTEAFF
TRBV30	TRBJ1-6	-	CAWTFSSYNSPLHF
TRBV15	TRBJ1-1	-	CATSRDRGSRTEAFF
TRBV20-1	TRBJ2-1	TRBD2	CSASGGRSYNEQFF
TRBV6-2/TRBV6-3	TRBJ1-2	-	CASSYPQGNYGYTF
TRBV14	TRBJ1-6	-	CASSSLGQANSPLHF
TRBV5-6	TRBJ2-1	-	CASSLISGATPGQFF
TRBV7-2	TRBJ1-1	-	CASSLVAGFTEAFF
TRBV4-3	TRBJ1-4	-	CASSQDHRAEEKLFF
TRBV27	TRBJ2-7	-	CASSQRTRGEQYF
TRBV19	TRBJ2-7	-	CASSPRDGSPYEQYF
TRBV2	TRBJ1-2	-	CASSEENYGYTF
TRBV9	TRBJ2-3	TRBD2	CASSARTSGTTDTQYF
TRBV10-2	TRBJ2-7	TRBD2	CASRSSRAGEGEQYF